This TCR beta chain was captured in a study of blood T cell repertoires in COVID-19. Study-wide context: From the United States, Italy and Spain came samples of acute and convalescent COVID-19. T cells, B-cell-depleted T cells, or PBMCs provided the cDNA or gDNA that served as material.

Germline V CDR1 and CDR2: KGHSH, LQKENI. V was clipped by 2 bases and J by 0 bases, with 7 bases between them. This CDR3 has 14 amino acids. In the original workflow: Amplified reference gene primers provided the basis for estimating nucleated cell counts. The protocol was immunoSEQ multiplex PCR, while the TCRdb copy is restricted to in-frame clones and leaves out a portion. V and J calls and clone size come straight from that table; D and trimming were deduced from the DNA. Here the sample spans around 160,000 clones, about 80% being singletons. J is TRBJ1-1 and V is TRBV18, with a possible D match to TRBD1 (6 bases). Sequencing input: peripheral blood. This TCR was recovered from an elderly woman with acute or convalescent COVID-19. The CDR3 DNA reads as TGTGCCAGCTCACCAGGGGGCGTGAACACTGAAGCTTTCTTT. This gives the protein CASSPGGVNTEAFF.